This paragraph reports one T cell receptor (beta chain). A much larger clone differs from this one at a single base, so this may be a read error. These data are taken from a study of regulatory T cells in long-lasting Graves disease. V was shortened by 3 bases and J by 5 bases, with 16 bases between the two germline ends. The germline V gene encodes CDR1 SGHDN and CDR2 FVKESK. This CDR3 has 15 residues. Construction of the TCR beta libraries employed iRepertoire HTBI primers in conjunction with Arm-PCR of CDR3 regions. MiXCR was run by TCRdb on the multiplex PCR reads, yielding one entry per CDR3 protein. The table lists some 600,000 distinct CDR3 sequences, roughly 16% of them singletons. Time point denoted: newly diagnosed GD, antithyroid drugs for less than 3 months. PBMC RNA served as the TCR library source. The sample also formed part of further work on T cells in Graves' hyperthyroidism and ophthalmopathy.

The sequencing here drew on peripheral blood mononuclear cells (PBMCs), taken at new diagnosis, from a patient treated with antithyroid drugs. The origin of this receptor is a man aged 18 to 29 with Graves disease. The chain links TRBV14 to TRBJ2-5; D not resolved. Written as DNA, the CDR3 is TGTGCCAGCAGCCAGTCGCAGAGGAAGACGGAGACCCAGTACTTC. Protein: CASSQSQRKTETQYF.